This paragraph covers one T cell receptor (beta chain) sequence. This entry belongs to a study of T cell changes during pregnancy in multiple sclerosis. TCRdb keeps only in-frame clones here, not all; method: immunoSEQ multiplex PCR. The data hold about 120,000 clones, with about 94% observed a single time. The CDR3 covers 12 residues. V was shortened by 0 bases and J by 5 bases, with 2 bases between the two germline ends. The germline CDR1 and CDR2 sequences are SGHAT and FQNNGV. This chain uses TRBV11-2 with TRBJ2-1; D gene unclear. The sequence was collected from a female donor with multiple sclerosis, enrolled in a pregnancy study. Sample: peripheral blood, taken before pregnancy. CDR3 in DNA: TGTGCCAGCAGCTTAGACAACAATGAGCAGTTCTTC. Encoded protein: CASSLDNNEQFF. Based on the CDR3 plus reference TRBV11-2 and TRBJ2-1, the full variable domain is EAGVAQSPRYKIIEKRQSVAFWCNPISGHATLYWYQQILGQGPKLLIQFQNNGVVDDSQLPKDRFSAERLKGVDSTLKIQPAKLEDSAVYLCASSLDNNEQFFGPGTRLTVL.